This TCR beta chain comes out of a study of metastatic and nonmetastatic thyroid tumors (dated by TCRdb to 2018 to 2021). Some background on the complete study: For patients with malignant and with benign thyroid disease, the researchers compared repertoires between peripheral blood samples and tumor or nodule tissue samples.

This clone came up a few times. The antigen it binds to is not known. One base away there is no much larger clone; base qualities are not given. Receptors were amplified or captured by PCR. The instrument was an Illumina HiSeq 4000. High-throughput sequencing was used to profile the TCR beta-chain CDR3 region of each patient. The authors' analysis ran thus. Drawing on CDR3 differences between clinicopathological groups, the researchers built a classifier meant to tell apart patients with distant-metastatic papillary thyroid cancer. Repertoire diversity was assessed with the Shannon index, and tumor-blood repertoire similarity with the Morisita-Horn index. TCRdb reprocessed the public reads (quality trimming at Q25 with fastp, clone calling with MiXCR) and kept in-frame beta chains. The V and J calls, along with clone size, are taken from TCRdb and not from the paper's own processing. The sample contains approximately 13,000 clones, approximately 23% of them found a single time. The ten largest clones represent about 12% of the sample.

None of the patients had been given any treatment before thyroid surgery. Using T-cell receptor beta sequencing, the researchers looked back retrospectively at clinical samples from patients, gathered between about 2011 and 2019. The investigation overall reported the following: In both blood and tumor samples, malignant tumors were reported to have significantly higher TCR beta diversity than benign nodules.

The CDR3, from cysteine to phenylalanine, totals 15 residues. Solely the CDR3 DNA is kept, with 45 bases framed from the first base. At the junction V is shortened by 5 bases and J by 2 bases, with 13 bases in between. CDR1 MRHNA and CDR2 SNTAGT were looked up in the germline V gene. The receptor was derived from a female donor with papillary thyroid cancer or a benign thyroid nodule (not recorded which). Some clones in this sample may be carry-over from other donors' samples. The sequenced sample was adjacent normal tissue. The rearranged segments are TRBV6-4 and TRBJ2-1, and TRBD2 may be the D gene, going by 6 matching bases. The DNA sequence follows: TGTGCCAGCAGTTACGGAGCGGGTCCCTACAATGAGCAGTTCTTC. It encodes CASSYGAGPYNEQFF.